This T cell receptor (beta chain) stems from a study of long-term antiretroviral therapy in people with HIV. General study points: Across all time points, the repertoire was dominated by clones that expanded before ART.

On this clone itself: No antigen is known for it.

The CDR3 loop spans 13 amino acids. Trimming removed 2 bases at V and 7 bases at J, with 11 bases between. The V gene's germline CDR1 is GTSNPN and CDR2 SVGIG (reference sequence). Survey level was the resolution at which the v3.0 immunoSEQ assay ran. A target of about 40,000-55,000 T-cell genomes per sample was set for sequencing. Libraries were prepared by immunoSEQ multiplex PCR; TCRdb keeps only in-frame clonotypes and omits some of them. The sample consists of some 21,000 clones, around 89% of them appearing once. The source is a man aged 55 to 69 with HIV. Sequenced material: unsorted PBMCs, taken 2.3 years after starting antiretroviral therapy. The gene calls are TRBV30 and TRBJ2-2; D not resolved. DNA for the CDR3: TGTGCCTGGAGTCACATCTTGGGCGGGGAGCTGTTTTTT. Protein sequence: CAWSHILGGELFF. Variable domain in full (rest from reference TRBV30 and TRBJ2-2): SQTIHQWPATLVQPVGSPLSLECTVEGTSNPNLYWYRQAAGRGLQLLFYSVGIGQISSEVPQNLSASRPQDRQFILSSKKLLLSDSGFYLCAWSHILGGELFFGEGSRLTVL.